The rows below give T cell receptor beta chains drawn from one sample of a study of radiation and T cells in renal cell carcinoma. Assay used: immunoSEQ multiplex PCR; TCRdb lists only in-frame clones, some missing. The sample holds 60,000 to 95,000 clones, less than 85% seen once. Material: blood, obtained from a patient whose treatment included radiotherapy and nephrectomy. These receptors originate from a woman in her sixties with renal cell carcinoma. Both conserved end residues are part of each CDR3. Each record gives: clone size, J gene, V gene, D gene, CDR3 protein, CDR3 DNA. The D gene is left open where the match is weak. Clone size is stated in some rows and not others, as once, few, many or a class when expanded.

-,TRBJ1-2,TRBV5-4,-,CASSSTGFYGYTF,TGTGCCAGCAGCTCGACCGGATTCTACGGCTACACCTTC
-,TRBJ2-3,TRBV11-2,-,CASSSGHPDTQYF,TGTGCCAGCAGTTCCGGACACCCAGATACGCAGTATTTT
once,TRBJ2-7,TRBV5-1,TRBD2,CASSLGSGTGGSYEQYF,TGCGCCAGCAGCTTGGGGTCCGGGACGGGGGGCTCCTACGAGCAGTACTTC
-,TRBJ2-4,TRBV5-4,TRBD1,CASSWGTGRAKNIQYF,TGTGCCAGCAGCTGGGGGACAGGGAGGGCCAAAAACATTCAGTACTTC
-,TRBJ1-6,TRBV21-1,-,CASSKEYRDRDYSPLHF,TGTGCCAGCAGCAAAGAATACCGGGACAGGGACTATTCACCCCTCCACTTT
-,TRBJ2-7,TRBV5-6,-,CASSGRQTPSYEQYF,TGTGCCAGCAGCGGAAGACAGACACCCTCCTACGAGCAGTACTTC
-,TRBJ1-1,TRBV29-1,TRBD1,CSVESQGTGPYEAFF,TGCAGCGTTGAGTCACAGGGGACAGGTCCCTATGAAGCTTTCTTT
few,TRBJ1-1,TRBV28,-,CASIGGLNTEAFF,TGTGCCAGCATTGGGGGTCTCAACACTGAAGCTTTCTTT
-,TRBJ2-7,TRBV13,TRBD1,CASSRTGDYEQYF,TGTGCCAGCAGCCGGACAGGGGACTACGAGCAGTACTTC
-,TRBJ2-5,TRBV2,TRBD1,CASSPSFAGGEILSWETQYF,TGTGCCAGCAGTCCCTCCTTCGCAGGGGGTGAAATCCTTTCGTGGGAGACCCAGTACTTC
-,TRBJ2-1,TRBV12-5,TRBD1,CASGLVPRQGTLSYNEQFF,TGTGCTAGTGGTTTGGTCCCCCGACAGGGTACTCTCTCCTACAATGAGCAGTTCTTC
-,TRBJ2-5,TRBV28,-,CASSPGSQGTQYF,TGTGCCAGCAGTCCCGGTTCCCAGGGGACCCAGTACTTC
-,TRBJ1-5,TRBV5-8,TRBD1,CASSLGGQGEQPQHF,TGTGCCAGCAGCTTGGGAGGACAGGGCGAACAGCCCCAGCATTTT
-,TRBJ2-5,TRBV2,TRBD2,CASNQAQYTSGGVLEETQYF,TGTGCCAGCAACCAAGCCCAATACACTAGCGGGGGAGTACTTGAGGAGACCCAGTACTTC
-,TRBJ2-5,TRBV6-5,-,CASSLSGQETQYF,TGTGCCAGCAGTCTCAGCGGGCAAGAGACCCAGTACTTC
-,TRBJ2-3,TRBV9,-,CASSVLVAGTDTQYF,TGTGCCAGCAGCGTATTGGTAGCGGGCACAGATACGCAGTATTTT
-,TRBJ2-7,TRBV5-4,-,CASSLAARSYEQYF,TGTGCCAGCAGCTTGGCGGCTCGGTCCTACGAGCAGTACTTC
-,TRBJ1-2,TRBV18,TRBD1,CASSLLTTGTDGYTF,TGTGCCAGCTCACTACTCACTACAGGGACAGATGGCTACACCTTC
-,TRBJ1-1,TRBV25-1,-,CASTAGVPFEAFF,TGTGCCAGCACCGCTGGGGTACCCTTTGAAGCTTTCTTT
-,TRBJ1-2,TRBV5-4,TRBD1,CASSLGQGGDGYTF,TGTGCCAGCAGCCTTGGACAGGGCGGGGATGGCTACACCTTC
-,TRBJ2-7,TRBV28,TRBD2,CASSTWREVTYEQYF,TGTGCCAGCTCGACCTGGCGGGAGGTTACCTACGAGCAGTACTTC
once,TRBJ2-2,TRBV9,TRBD2,CASSEGLAGYNINTGELFF,TGTGCCAGCAGCGAGGGACTAGCGGGGTACAATATCAACACCGGGGAGCTGTTTTTT
few,TRBJ2-5,TRBV11-2,TRBD2,CASSLVIPRASGRGTQYF,TGTGCCAGCAGCTTAGTGATCCCCCGGGCTAGCGGGAGAGGAACCCAGTACTTC
-,TRBJ2-2,TRBV10-3,-,CAISEGQGGTRELFF,TGTGCCATCAGTGAGGGGCAGGGAGGTACCCGGGAGCTGTTTTTT
-,TRBJ2-5,TRBV10-3,-,CAISDPTSSTETQYF,TGTGCCATCAGTGACCCGACTAGTTCCACGGAGACCCAGTACTTC
-,TRBJ1-5,TRBV5-6,-,CASSLWVWEVNQPQHF,TGTGCCAGCAGCTTGTGGGTATGGGAGGTCAATCAGCCCCAGCATTTT
-,TRBJ2-2,TRBV7-3,-,CASSSPDGNTGELFF,TGTGCCAGCAGCTCACCCGACGGGAACACCGGGGAGCTGTTTTTT
-,TRBJ1-3,TRBV2,-,CASSGGNSGNTIYF,TGTGCCAGCAGTGGGGGGAACTCTGGAAACACCATATATTTT
-,TRBJ1-2,TRBV6-5,-,CASRVGPSGRGYTF,TGTGCCAGCAGAGTCGGCCCCTCAGGGCGAGGCTACACCTTC
-,TRBJ1-5,TRBV19,TRBD1,CASSLGQGRIQPQHF,TGTGCCAGTAGTTTGGGACAGGGAAGAATTCAGCCCCAGCATTTT
few,TRBJ1-5,TRBV28,-,CASRIGGSMLNSQPQHF,TGTGCCAGCAGGATAGGTGGCAGTATGTTGAATTCTCAGCCCCAGCATTTT
-,TRBJ2-3,TRBV19,-,CASSIWPPSTDTQYF,TGTGCCAGTAGTATTTGGCCTCCCAGCACAGATACGCAGTATTTT
few,TRBJ1-2,TRBV13,-,CASSLGVGQGAYGYTF,TGTGCCAGCAGCTTAGGCGTTGGGCAGGGAGCCTATGGCTACACCTTC
-,TRBJ1-2,TRBV6-1,-,CASSIRGDLNYGYTF,TGTGCCAGCAGTATTAGGGGGGACCTAAACTATGGCTACACCTTC
-,TRBJ1-5,TRBV28,-,CLVGRGRNQPQHF,TGTCTCGTGGGCAGGGGAAGAAATCAGCCCCAGCATTTT
few,TRBJ1-1,TRBV5-1,-,CASSPGGNTEAFF,TGCGCCAGCAGCCCGGGGGGGAACACTGAAGCTTTCTTT
-,TRBJ1-4,TRBV18,-,CASSPRQGNDEKLFF,TGTGCCAGCTCACCGAGGCAGGGAAATGATGAAAAACTGTTTTTT
-,TRBJ2-3,TRBV18,-,CASSLTPTTGDWTDTQYF,TGTGCCAGCTCACTTACCCCCACCACTGGAGATTGGACAGATACGCAGTATTTT
-,TRBJ2-5,TRBV9,-,CASSVSGFRGLETQYF,TGTGCCAGCAGCGTATCAGGCTTCCGAGGGCTGGAGACCCAGTACTTC
-,TRBJ2-7,TRBV11-2,-,CASSFAGGPSKQYF,TGTGCCAGCAGCTTCGCTGGGGGCCCCTCTAAACAGTACTTC
-,TRBJ1-1,TRBV19,TRBD1,CASSILLPRTGNTEAFF,TGTGCCAGTAGTATCCTTCTTCCCCGGACAGGGAACACTGAAGCTTTCTTT